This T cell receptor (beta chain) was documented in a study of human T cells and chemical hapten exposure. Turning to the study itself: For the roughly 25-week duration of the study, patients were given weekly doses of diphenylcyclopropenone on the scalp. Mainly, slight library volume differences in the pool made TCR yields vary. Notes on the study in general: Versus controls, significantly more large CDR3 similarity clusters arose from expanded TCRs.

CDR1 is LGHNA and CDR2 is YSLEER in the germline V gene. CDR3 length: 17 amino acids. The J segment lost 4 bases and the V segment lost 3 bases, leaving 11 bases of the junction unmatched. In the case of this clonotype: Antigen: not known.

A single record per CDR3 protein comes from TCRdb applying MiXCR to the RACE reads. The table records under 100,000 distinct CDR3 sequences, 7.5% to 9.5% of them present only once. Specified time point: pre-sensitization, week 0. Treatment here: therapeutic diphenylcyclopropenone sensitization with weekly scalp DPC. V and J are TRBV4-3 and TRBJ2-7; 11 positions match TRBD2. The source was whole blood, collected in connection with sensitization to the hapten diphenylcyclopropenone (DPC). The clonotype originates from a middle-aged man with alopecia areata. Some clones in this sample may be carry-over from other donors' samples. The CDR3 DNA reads TGCGCCAGCAGCCAGGCCCCTACTAGCGGGAGATTATACGAGCAGTACTTC. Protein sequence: CASSQAPTSGRLYEQYF.